Listed below are T cell receptor beta chains from one sample, sequenced in a study of OX40 agonist ivuxolimab in advanced cancers. Profiled with immunoSEQ multiplex PCR; TCRdb holds only in-frame clones, not every one. The sample lists 40,000 to 60,000 clones; 60% to 85% were seen once. Sequenced here: CD4+ or CD8+ T cells sorted from blood, sampled in a trial of the OX40 agonist ivuxolimab. The receptors stem from an adult with an advanced solid tumor such as melanoma, head and neck, liver or kidney cancer. The CDR3 runs from the conserved cysteine through the conserved F or W. D genes are given only for firm matches. Size tells how often a clone was seen (once, few, many) or the class of an expanded clone, and some rows leave it out.

v_gene	d_gene	j_gene	abundance	CDR3nt	CDR3aa
TRBV10-1	TRBD1	TRBJ1-4	NA	TGCGCCAGCACTGGAGCCCCCAGGGGGCGGTCGACTAATGAAAAACTGTTTTTT	CASTGAPRGRSTNEKLFF
TRBV7-6	TRBD1	TRBJ2-4	NA	TGTGCCAGCAGCCCCGGACAGGGGACCTTGAAATCTCAAAACATTCAGTACTTC	CASSPGQGTLKSQNIQYF
TRBV11-1	TRBD2	TRBJ2-2	few	TGTGCCAGCAGCTTAGCCCTGCGACTAGCGGGGACCGGGGAGCTGTTTTTT	CASSLALRLAGTGELFF
TRBV25-1	NA	TRBJ2-2	NA	TGTGCCAGCAGTGAAGATCGGACTACCGGGGAGCTGTTTTTT	CASSEDRTTGELFF
TRBV25-1	NA	TRBJ2-1	NA	TGTGCCAGCAGTGATGCGAGCTCCTACAATGAGCAGTTCTTC	CASSDASSYNEQFF
TRBV4-2	NA	TRBJ2-2	NA	TGTGCCAGCAGCCAAGATGTCGGGGGAAGAAACACCGGGGAGCTGTTTTTT	CASSQDVGGRNTGELFF
TRBV7-6	TRBD2	TRBJ2-5	NA	TGTGCCAGCAGCTCGGGACTCCGGGGGGGGACCCAGTACTTC	CASSSGLRGGTQYF
TRBV7-2	NA	TRBJ1-5	once	TGTGCCAGCAGCTATCAGGGGTATAGCAATCAGCCCCAGCATTTT	CASSYQGYSNQPQHF
TRBV2	TRBD1	TRBJ1-6	NA	TGTGCCAGCAGTGAAGCGCCCAGGGGGCTCTCACCCCTCCACTTT	CASSEAPRGLSPLHF
TRBV20-1	NA	TRBJ2-5	NA	TGCAGTGCAGACAGTGGAGAGACCCAGTACTTC	CSADSGETQYF
TRBV27	NA	TRBJ1-5	NA	TGTGCCAGCAGTGTCCGCCCCGGCAATCAGCCCCAGCATTTT	CASSVRPGNQPQHF
TRBV6-5	TRBD1	TRBJ2-2	NA	TGTGCCAGCAGCACCTTGACAGGGAAAACCGGGGAGCTGTTTTTT	CASSTLTGKTGELFF
TRBV7-2	TRBD2	TRBJ2-5	once	TGTGCCAGCAGCCGGAGGACTAGTTTAGAGACCCAGTACTTC	CASSRRTSLETQYF
TRBV7-8	TRBD1	TRBJ2-7	NA	TGTGCCAGCAGTCCTACGACAGGGACGGGGTACGAGCAGTACTTC	CASSPTTGTGYEQYF
TRBV29-1	NA	TRBJ1-1	NA	TGCAGCGTTTCAAACGGATACACTGAAGCTTTCTTT	CSVSNGYTEAFF
TRBV19	NA	TRBJ1-5	NA	TGTGCCAGTAGTATCCCCCAGGGCGGTCAGCCCCAGCATTTT	CASSIPQGGQPQHF
TRBV6-5	TRBD1	TRBJ2-7	NA	TGTGCCAGCAGTGATCAGGGGGTGTCCTACGAGCAGTACTTC	CASSDQGVSYEQYF
TRBV7-3	NA	TRBJ2-1	NA	TGTGCCAGCAGCAACAATTATGAGCAGTTCTTC	CASSNNYEQFF
TRBV4-1	TRBD2	TRBJ2-1	NA	TGCGCCAGCAGCCCGACCGGGACTAGCGGGAGTTATGAGCAGTTCTTC	CASSPTGTSGSYEQFF
TRBV6-5	NA	TRBJ2-3	few	TGTGCCAGCAGTAAAGTAATGGGGGGCACAGATACGCAGTATTTT	CASSKVMGGTDTQYF
TRBV5-1	NA	TRBJ1-1	NA	TGCGCCAGCAGTAAGGGACTGAAAGCTTTCTTT	CASSKGLKAFF